The clone carrying this T cell receptor beta chain was recorded many times. This CDR3 spans 14 amino acids. V lost 10 bases and J lost 4, with 17 bases in between. Germline CDR1 and CDR2: ENHRY and SYGVKD. The CDR3 regions of TCR beta were amplified from RNA transcripts. Initially, a first-round RT-PCR of the TCR CDR3 employed the HTBI primer set. MiXCR was run by TCRdb on the multiplex PCR reads, yielding one entry per CDR3 protein. The sample carries 300,000 to 450,000 distinct CDR3 sequences, around 13% recorded once. This entry comes from a study of T cells in Graves' hyperthyroidism and ophthalmopathy.

The sequenced sample was blood. The rearrangement uses TRBV10-3 and TRBJ1-5, with D maybe TRBD1 (6 bases). The origin of this receptor is a woman aged 55-70 years with Graves' hyperthyroidism. The chain's CDR3 is CATQGGESNQPQHF. CDR3 DNA sequence: TGTGCCACCCAAGGGGGTGAAAGTAATCAGCCCCAGCATTTT.